One and the same sample provided the 20 T cell receptor beta chains below, sequenced in a study of sequential checkpoint blockade in melanoma. Clones were sequenced by immunoSEQ multiplex PCR, and TCRdb holds only the in-frame ones, with some missing. The sample has roughly 20,000 clones; about 86% are singletons. Treatment: randomized to nivolumab then ipilimumab (arm A) or the reverse (arm B). The specimen comprised CD8+ T cells sorted from blood (inferred from file names), sampled from a patient given nivolumab and ipilimumab in sequence. These receptors were obtained from a human donor with melanoma.

J is TRBJ2-3 and V is TRBV5-4; TRBD1 matches 8 bases. Trimming at V came to 4 bases and at J to 1 base, leaving 8 bases not matched to a gene. The CDR3 consists of 16 residues. Germline assignment: CDR1 SGHNT and CDR2 YYREEE (reference sequence). CDR3 sequence: CASSPRGLGGTDTQYF. The CDR3 DNA reads TGTGCCAGCAGCCCCAGGGGGCTTGGAGGCACAGATACGCAGTATTTT.

This clone was counted a single time. V usage is TRBV7-9 and J usage is TRBJ2-5, with TRBD2 as a possible D gene (6 bases). The DNA end favors TRBJ2-7, so the J call may be wrong. CDR1 and CDR2 (germline): SEHNR, FQNEAQ (reference sequence). This CDR3 contains 17 residues. The CDR3 nucleotides are TGTGCCAGCAGCCGGTGGGGGGAGGCCACCCACGGATACGAGCAGTACTTC. It specifies CASSRWGEATHGYEQYF.

The chain couples TRBV27 to TRBJ2-7, with 10 bases fitting TRBD2. The CDR3 covers 15 residues. Germline V gene lookup returns CDR1 MNHEY and CDR2 SMNVEV (reference sequence). The V and J ends lost 5 bases and 7 bases, in that order; junction bases with no gene match: 11. CDR3 sequence reads: CASSPRASGSGEQYF. In DNA form, the CDR3 reads TGTGCCAGCAGTCCCCGTGCTAGCGGGAGTGGTGAGCAGTACTTC.

This rearrangement joins TRBV15 to TRBJ1-1; D remains ambiguous. The ends were cut back, 3 bases at V and 1 base at J, with 15 bases in the middle. The CDR3 has 16 amino acids. Germline-derived CDR1 and CDR2 are LNHNV and YYDKDF (reference sequence). The CDR3 region has the DNA TGTGCCACCAGCAGTTTGTTTGATTTGAGGAACACTGAAGCTTTCTTT. This encodes CATSSLFDLRNTEAFF.

The rearrangement uses TRBV11-2 and TRBJ1-5, with D possibly matching TRBD1 (6 bases). The CDR3 runs to 14 residues. Germline V CDR1 and CDR2: SGHAT, FQNNGV. V lost 4 bases and J lost 4, with 11 bases in between. The CDR3, as DNA: TGTGCCAGCAGCTACTCGACAGGTAATCAGCCCCAGCATTTT. Protein: CASSYSTGNQPQHF.

Points on this clone: This sample includes further DNA sequences coding for the same CDR3. The J gene is TRBJ2-7, the V gene TRBV6-1; 7 bases align to TRBD2. The CDR3 spans 14 residues. Germline V gene sequence: CDR1 MNHNS, CDR2 SASEGT. Trimming removed 4 bases from V and 0 bases from J; junction bases left unmatched: 3. CDR3: CASSGRGSSYEQYF. The CDR3 region has the DNA TGTGCCAGCAGTGGCCGCGGGAGCTCCTACGAGCAGTACTTC.

This chain joins TRBV27 and TRBJ1-1; a possible D gene is TRBD1 (6 bases). Germline CDR1 is MNHEY and CDR2 is SMNVEV (reference sequence). The CDR3 runs 14 residues. V lost 3 bases, J lost 3 bases, and 11 bases lay in between. The CDR3 region is CASSFGQSHTEAFF. The CDR3 bases are TGTGCCAGCAGTTTCGGACAGAGCCACACTGAAGCTTTCTTT.

This clone came up a few times. The genes are TRBV28 and TRBJ2-7; 11 bases fit TRBD1. The CDR3 totals 15 residues. Losses at the gene ends were 6 bases for V and 2 bases for J; bases not matched to a gene: 6. Germline V CDR1 and CDR2: MDHEN, SYDVKM. CDR3 nucleotides: TGTGCCAGCAGCGGGGGACAGGGGGTCACCTACGAGCAGTACTTC. It is translated as CASSGGQGVTYEQYF.

This clone was counted between two and nine times. CDR3 in amino acids: CAWKGWGTEAFF. The CDR3 DNA follows: TGTGCCTGGAAGGGGTGGGGCACTGAAGCTTTCTTT. The chain links TRBV30 to TRBJ1-1; a weak D match, TRBD1 (5 bases). With 4 bases removed from V and 4 bases from J, the gap between germline ends came to 10 bases. Per the germline V gene, CDR1 is GTSNPN and CDR2 is SVGIG (reference sequence). There are 12 residues in the CDR3.

The chain combines TRBV6-1 with TRBJ2-7; 8 positions agree with TRBD1. Germline V gene sequence: CDR1 MNHNS, CDR2 SASEGT. Trimming took 4 bases from V and 3 from J; bases not matched to a gene: 14. The CDR3 runs to 17 residues. Written as DNA, the CDR3 is TGTGCCAGCAGTGCCCCCGAAGGACAGGGATCTGGCTACGAGCAGTACTTC. Translated, it gives CASSAPEGQGSGYEQYF.

The chain uses TRBV5-1 and TRBJ2-7, with 7 bases matching TRBD1. V dropped 4 bases and J dropped 3; count of bases not matched to a gene: 13. The CDR3 length is 16 residues. Germline V gene data show CDR1 as SGHRS and CDR2 as YFSETQ. CDR3 coding DNA: TGCGCCAGCAGCCGTGTGGTGTCAGGGGGTAACTACGAGCAGTACTTC. Encoded protein: CASSRVVSGGNYEQYF.

The CDR3 protein is CSVTGGGTEAFF. The DNA for the CDR3 is TGCAGCGTTACAGGGGGGGGAACTGAAGCTTTCTTT. The chain uses TRBV29-1 and TRBJ1-1, with TRBD1 matching 8 bases. Germline CDR1 is SQVTM and CDR2 is ANQGSEA. Germline trimming cut 5 bases from V and 5 bases from J; bases unmatched to any gene: 4. CDR3 length: 12 amino acids. Together with reference TRBV29-1 and TRBJ1-1, the CDR3 gives the full variable domain: SAVISQKPSRDICQRGTSLTIQCQVDSQVTMMFWYRQQPGQSLTLIATANQGSEATYESGFVIDKFPISRPNLTFSTLTVSNMSPEDSSIYLCSVTGGGTEAFFGQGTRLTVV.

About this clone itself: Because the CDR3 is missing its conserved closing phenylalanine or tryptophan, this is likely a read error. Because the CDR3's place on the DNA is in doubt, the DNA is left out and the CDR3 is given as listed by TCRdb. This chain links TRBV10-1 with TRBJ2-7; TRBD1, the table's D call, lacks a check against the DNA. The CDR3 has 12 residues if both end residues are counted. Looked up from germline, CDR1 is WNHNN and CDR2 is SYGVQD (reference sequence). The CDR3 here is CASSEQRQGSRH.

The chain has TRBV2 and TRBJ2-7, with D tentatively TRBD2 (5 bases). The germline V and J ends were trimmed by 2 bases and 4 bases, with 12 bases remaining between them. Germline V gene lookup returns CDR1 SNHLY and CDR2 FYNNEI. CDR3 length: 14 residues. The CDR3 nucleotides are TGTGCCAGCAGTGAAACCCCTAGCCCATACGAGCAGTACTTC. Residues: CASSETPSPYEQYF. The variable domain in full, with the rest retrieved from reference TRBV2 and TRBJ2-7, is EPEVTQTPSHQVTQMGQEVILRCVPISNHLYFYWYRQILGQKVEFLVSFYNNEISEKSEIFDDQFSVERPDGSNFTLKIRSTKLEDSAMYFCASSETPSPYEQYFGPGTRLTVT.

This clone was detected once. V gene TRBV29-1 combines with J gene TRBJ1-2; D is undetermined. This CDR3 has 11 residues. Germline V gene sequence: CDR1 SQVTM, CDR2 ANQGSEA. The V gene lost 5 bases and the J gene lost 1 base, with 5 bases spanning the gap. CDR3 nucleotides: TGCAGCGTTCCGGGTAACTATGGCTACACCTTC. Amino acids: CSVPGNYGYTF.

This sequence joins TRBV19 and TRBJ1-5; unclear D gene. V lost 0 bases, J lost 0 bases, and 9 bases lay in between. This CDR3 has 16 residues. Germline-derived CDR1 and CDR2 are LNHDA and SQIVND (reference sequence). The CDR3 DNA reads as TGTGCCAGTAGTATAGAATTACAGCCTAGCAATCAGCCCCAGCATTTT. This sequence encodes CASSIELQPSNQPQHF.

The chain links TRBV7-9 to TRBJ1-6, with D unclear. The CDR3 spans 12 residues. In germline, CDR1 is SEHNR, CDR2 FQNEAQ (reference sequence). V shed 6 bases and J shed 10 bases, with 10 bases lying between them. CDR3 DNA: TGTGCCAGCAGGGCGGTCGGATCACCCCTCCACTTT. It encodes CASRAVGSPLHF.

The V call is TRBV27, the J call TRBJ2-5; D is perhaps TRBD2 (6 bases). The J call may be mistaken, given a closer DNA end match to TRBJ2-7. Germline-derived CDR1 and CDR2 are MNHEY and SMNVEV (reference sequence). This CDR3 is 14 amino acids long. The CDR3 here is CASSPSIAAYEQYF. The CDR3, as DNA: TGTGCCAGCAGCCCCTCGATAGCGGCCTACGAGCAGTACTTC.

This clone was detected once. The J gene is TRBJ1-4, the V gene TRBV5-6; a possible D gene is TRBD1 (5 bases). Per germline, CDR1 SGHDT and CDR2 YYEEEE. With 3 bases removed from V and 7 bases from J, the gap between germline ends came to 10 bases. The CDR3 has 13 residues. The CDR3 loop is CASSWGRGEKLFF. The CDR3 nucleotides are TGTGCCAGCAGCTGGGGTAGGGGTGAAAAACTGTTTTTT.

CDR3 residues: CASRGGLYGYTF. CDR3 DNA: TGTGCCAGCAGAGGCGGATTATATGGCTACACCTTC. The chain uses TRBV2 and TRBJ1-2; the D is unclear. The CDR3 extends over 12 amino acids. The germline gives CDR1 SNHLY, CDR2 FYNNEI. V was clipped by 6 bases and J by 5 bases, with 10 bases between them.